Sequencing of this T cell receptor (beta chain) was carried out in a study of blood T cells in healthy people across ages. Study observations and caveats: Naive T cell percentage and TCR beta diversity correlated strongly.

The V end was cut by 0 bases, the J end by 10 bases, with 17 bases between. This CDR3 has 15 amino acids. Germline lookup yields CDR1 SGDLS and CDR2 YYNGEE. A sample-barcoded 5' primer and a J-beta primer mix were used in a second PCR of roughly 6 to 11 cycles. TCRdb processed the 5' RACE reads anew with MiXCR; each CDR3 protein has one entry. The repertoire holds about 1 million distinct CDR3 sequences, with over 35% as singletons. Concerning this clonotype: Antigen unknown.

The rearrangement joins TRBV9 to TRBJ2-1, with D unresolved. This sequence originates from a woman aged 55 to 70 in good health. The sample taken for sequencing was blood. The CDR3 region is CASSVALDLRSEQFF. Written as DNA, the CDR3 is TGTGCCAGCAGCGTAGCTTTGGACCTGCGGTCGGAGCAGTTCTTC.